The source of this TCR beta chain is a study of blood T cells in healthy people across ages. Overall study findings and caveats: Older individuals had lower TCR beta diversity per million T cells (the decline was roughly linear).

Note on this clonotype: What it binds is not known.

The authors extracted at least 6 micrograms of total RNA per sample. V shed 3 bases and J shed 2 bases, with 8 bases lying between them. Germline values: CDR1 SGHTA, CDR2 FQGTGA. The CDR3 sequence is 14 residues long. It was with a sample-barcoded 5' primer and a J-beta primer mix that a second PCR of about 6 to 12 cycles was run. MiXCR, applied by TCRdb to the 5' RACE reads, yields one record per CDR3 protein. Here the sample spans approximately 810,000 distinct CDR3 sequences, less than 35% being singletons. The chain joins TRBV7-3 to TRBJ2-1; D is uncertain. This clonotype was sampled from a woman older than 75 in good health. Sequencing was done on a sample of blood. DNA of the CDR3: TGTGCCAGCAGCTTTAAAGGGACCTACAATGAGCAGTTCTTC. This translates into CASSFKGTYNEQFF.